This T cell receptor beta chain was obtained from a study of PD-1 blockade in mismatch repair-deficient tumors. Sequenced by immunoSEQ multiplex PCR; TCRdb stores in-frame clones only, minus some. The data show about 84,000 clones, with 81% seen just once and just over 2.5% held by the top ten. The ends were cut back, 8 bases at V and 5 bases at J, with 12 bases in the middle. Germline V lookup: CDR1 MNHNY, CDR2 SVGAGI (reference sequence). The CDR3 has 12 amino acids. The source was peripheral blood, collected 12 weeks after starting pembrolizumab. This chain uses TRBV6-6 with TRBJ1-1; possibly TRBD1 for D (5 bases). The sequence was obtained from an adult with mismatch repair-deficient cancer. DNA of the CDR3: TGTGCCAGCGCCGACAGCCCGACTGAAGCTTTCTTT. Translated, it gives CASADSPTEAFF.